This is a list of T cell receptor beta chains from one sample in a study of T cells in Graves' hyperthyroidism and ophthalmopathy. TCRdb independently ran MiXCR on the multiplex PCR reads; one entry per CDR3 protein. This sample has 600,000 to 650,000 distinct CDR3 sequences, with about 20% found just once. The sample consisted of blood. Receptors originate from a man aged 30 to 45 with Graves' ophthalmopathy. The CDR3 runs from the conserved cysteine through the conserved F or W. The order of the fields is clone size, J gene, D gene, V gene, CDR3 protein, CDR3 DNA. The D gene is left open where the match is weak. The size entry is marked missing in some rows and otherwise reads once, few, many or a size class.

clone_size: many; j_call: TRBJ1-4; d_call: -; v_call: TRBV7-9; cdr3_aa: CASSFSGTENEKLFF; cdr3_nt: TGTGCCAGCAGCTTCTCCGGGACGGAGAATGAAAAACTGTTTTTT
clone_size: -; j_call: TRBJ2-7; d_call: -; v_call: TRBV4-1; cdr3_aa: CASSQYQASYEQYF; cdr3_nt: TGCGCCAGCAGCCAATATCAGGCCTCCTACGAGCAGTACTTC
clone_size: many; j_call: TRBJ1-1; d_call: TRBD1; v_call: TRBV12-3/TRBV12-4; cdr3_aa: CASSLQGAMNTEAFF; cdr3_nt: TGTGCCAGCAGCTTACAGGGGGCAATGAACACTGAAGCTTTCTTT
clone_size: once; j_call: TRBJ1-2; d_call: -; v_call: TRBV15; cdr3_aa: CATSPDTNYGYTF; cdr3_nt: TGTGCCACCAGCCCTGACACTAACTATGGCTACACCTTC
clone_size: few; j_call: TRBJ1-5; d_call: -; v_call: TRBV7-8; cdr3_aa: CASSFENGVQPQHF; cdr3_nt: TGTGCCAGCAGCTTTGAGAACGGCGTGCAGCCCCAGCATTTT
clone_size: -; j_call: TRBJ2-3; d_call: TRBD2; v_call: TRBV20-1; cdr3_aa: CSVITSGGTDTQYF; cdr3_nt: TGCAGTGTTATCACTAGCGGGGGCACAGATACGCAGTATTTT
clone_size: -; j_call: TRBJ2-3; d_call: TRBD2; v_call: TRBV7-2; cdr3_aa: CASSSTGLGGDTQYF; cdr3_nt: TGTGCCAGCAGCTCGACCGGACTAGGCGGAGATACGCAGTATTTT
clone_size: -; j_call: TRBJ1-1; d_call: -; v_call: TRBV24-1; cdr3_aa: CATSELGGTEAFF; cdr3_nt: TGTGCCACCAGTGAGCTAGGGGGGACTGAAGCTTTCTTT
clone_size: -; j_call: TRBJ2-7; d_call: -; v_call: TRBV20-1; cdr3_aa: CSASLVAEQYF; cdr3_nt: TGCAGTGCTAGCTTGGTGGCCGAGCAGTACTTC
clone_size: -; j_call: TRBJ2-1; d_call: TRBD2; v_call: TRBV7-9; cdr3_aa: CASSMGSVAGGTYNEQFF; cdr3_nt: TGTGCCAGCAGCATGGGGTCCGTAGCGGGAGGAACCTACAATGAGCAGTTCTTC
clone_size: -; j_call: TRBJ2-7; d_call: TRBD2; v_call: TRBV11-2; cdr3_aa: CASSSGVPKREAYEQYF; cdr3_nt: TGTGCCAGCAGCTCAGGGGTCCCTAAGCGGGAGGCGTACGAGCAGTACTTC
clone_size: -; j_call: TRBJ2-7; d_call: TRBD2; v_call: TRBV6-2/TRBV6-3; cdr3_aa: CASRNTSGSFVQYF; cdr3_nt: TGTGCCAGCAGGAACACTAGCGGGAGTTTCGTGCAGTACTTC
clone_size: -; j_call: TRBJ1-5; d_call: TRBD1; v_call: TRBV2; cdr3_aa: CASSLELGRGYRGRSNQPQHF; cdr3_nt: TGTGCCAGCAGTTTGGAGCTCGGCAGGGGGTACAGGGGCCGAAGCAATCAGCCCCAGCATTTT
clone_size: few; j_call: TRBJ2-7; d_call: TRBD1; v_call: TRBV5-1; cdr3_aa: CASSLSTGLLSYEQYF; cdr3_nt: TGCGCCAGCAGCCTATCGACAGGGTTATTATCCTACGAGCAGTACTTC
clone_size: many; j_call: TRBJ1-1; d_call: -; v_call: TRBV7-9; cdr3_aa: CASSLDSGNTEAFF; cdr3_nt: TGTGCCAGCAGCTTAGACAGCGGAAACACTGAAGCTTTCTTT
clone_size: many; j_call: TRBJ2-5; d_call: -; v_call: TRBV28; cdr3_aa: CASSFRGRGIETQYF; cdr3_nt: TGTGCCAGCAGTTTCCGCGGGCGAGGGATCGAGACCCAGTACTTC
clone_size: few; j_call: TRBJ2-7; d_call: TRBD2; v_call: TRBV28; cdr3_aa: CASSLFPGLATYEQYF; cdr3_nt: TGTGCCAGCAGTTTATTCCCGGGACTAGCTACCTACGAGCAGTACTTC
clone_size: -; j_call: TRBJ2-7; d_call: -; v_call: TRBV5-1; cdr3_aa: CASSLAVQGYMTLSVHEQYF; cdr3_nt: TGCGCCAGCAGCTTGGCCGTCCAGGGATACATGACCCTCTCTGTACACGAGCAGTACTTC
clone_size: many; j_call: TRBJ2-7; d_call: TRBD1; v_call: TRBV11-2; cdr3_aa: CASSSDRGPSYEQYF; cdr3_nt: TGTGCCAGCAGTTCGGACAGGGGCCCGTCCTACGAGCAGTACTTC
clone_size: many; j_call: TRBJ2-2; d_call: TRBD1; v_call: TRBV6-1; cdr3_aa: CAIKSRQGTGELFF; cdr3_nt: TGTGCCATAAAATCTCGACAGGGAACCGGGGAGCTGTTTTTT
clone_size: -; j_call: TRBJ2-7; d_call: TRBD2; v_call: TRBV7-2; cdr3_aa: CARSLLKAGGTSYEQYF; cdr3_nt: TGTGCCAGGTCTCTTCTTAAAGCGGGAGGTACCTCCTACGAGCAGTACTTC
clone_size: many; j_call: TRBJ2-5; d_call: -; v_call: TRBV7-2; cdr3_aa: CASSLGHSQETQYF; cdr3_nt: TGTGCCAGCAGCTTAGGTCACAGCCAAGAGACCCAGTACTTC
clone_size: many; j_call: TRBJ2-2; d_call: -; v_call: TRBV2; cdr3_aa: CATGTLAETGELFF; cdr3_nt: TGTGCCACCGGGACTTTAGCGGAGACCGGGGAGCTGTTTTTT
clone_size: many; j_call: TRBJ2-1; d_call: TRBD2; v_call: TRBV11-2; cdr3_aa: CASSAGLAGVTEQFF; cdr3_nt: TGTGCCAGCAGCGCGGGACTAGCGGGAGTGACTGAGCAGTTCTTC
clone_size: -; j_call: TRBJ1-6; d_call: -; v_call: TRBV9; cdr3_aa: CASSPFHGTNSPLHF; cdr3_nt: TGTGCCAGCAGCCCATTCCACGGGACTAATTCACCCCTCCACTTT
clone_size: few; j_call: TRBJ2-5; d_call: TRBD1; v_call: TRBV5-1; cdr3_aa: CASSLDQGAVETQYF; cdr3_nt: TGCGCCAGCAGCTTGGATCAGGGGGCGGTGGAGACCCAGTACTTC
clone_size: many; j_call: TRBJ1-1; d_call: -; v_call: TRBV18; cdr3_aa: CASSPPSGGTEAFF; cdr3_nt: TGTGCCAGCTCACCACCCTCTGGGGGCACTGAAGCTTTCTTT
clone_size: many; j_call: TRBJ2-5; d_call: TRBD1; v_call: TRBV20-1; cdr3_aa: CSATTGGWETQYF; cdr3_nt: TGCAGTGCTACTACAGGGGGCTGGGAGACCCAGTACTTC
clone_size: many; j_call: TRBJ2-1; d_call: TRBD2; v_call: TRBV27; cdr3_aa: CASSPGTVTLAGVFDEQFF; cdr3_nt: TGTGCCAGCAGCCCAGGGACAGTTACGCTAGCGGGAGTATTCGATGAGCAGTTCTTC
clone_size: many; j_call: TRBJ2-2; d_call: -; v_call: TRBV18; cdr3_aa: CASSPPIWGSGELFF; cdr3_nt: TGTGCCAGCTCACCACCGATTTGGGGGTCCGGGGAGCTGTTTTTT
clone_size: -; j_call: TRBJ2-1; d_call: TRBD1; v_call: TRBV20-1; cdr3_aa: CSAPRRTGGLNEQFF; cdr3_nt: TGCAGTGCCCCACGAAGGACAGGGGGGCTCAATGAGCAGTTCTTC
clone_size: -; j_call: TRBJ2-1; d_call: TRBD2; v_call: TRBV7-6; cdr3_aa: CASSLRQWREYLGNEQFF; cdr3_nt: TGTGCCAGCAGCTTACGTCAGTGGCGGGAGTATCTGGGGAATGAGCAGTTCTTC
clone_size: -; j_call: TRBJ2-7; d_call: -; v_call: TRBV28; cdr3_aa: CASSFGRRDEQYF; cdr3_nt: TGTGCCAGCAGTTTCGGACGGAGGGACGAGCAGTACTTC
clone_size: -; j_call: TRBJ2-1; d_call: TRBD2; v_call: TRBV7-2; cdr3_aa: CASSLGGLGSGMNEQFF; cdr3_nt: TGTGCCAGCAGCTTAGGGGGTCTGGGTAGCGGGATGAATGAGCAGTTCTTC
clone_size: -; j_call: TRBJ2-2; d_call: TRBD2; v_call: TRBV27; cdr3_aa: CASSEREGNTGELFF; cdr3_nt: TGTGCCAGCAGTGAGCGGGAGGGGAACACCGGGGAGCTGTTTTTT
clone_size: many; j_call: TRBJ2-7; d_call: -; v_call: TRBV7-8; cdr3_aa: CASSPRFAYEQYF; cdr3_nt: TGTGCCAGCAGCCCCAGGTTCGCCTACGAGCAGTACTTC
clone_size: -; j_call: TRBJ1-4; d_call: TRBD1; v_call: TRBV30; cdr3_aa: CAWSVGQGWEKLFF; cdr3_nt: TGTGCCTGGAGTGTTGGACAGGGCTGGGAAAAACTGTTTTTT
clone_size: many; j_call: TRBJ2-3; d_call: -; v_call: TRBV30; cdr3_aa: CAWKQGPGTDTQYF; cdr3_nt: TGTGCCTGGAAGCAAGGGCCGGGTACAGATACGCAGTATTTT